A single sample gave rise to the 30 T cell receptor beta chains below, sequenced in a study of radiation and T cells in renal cell carcinoma. This table comes from immunoSEQ multiplex PCR, and its TCRdb copy is limited to in-frame clones, with some not included. The sample contains around 76,000 clones, 82% of which appear only once. Time point specified: blood 2 weeks post-SBRT. As for treatment: 15 Gy SBRT to primary tumor, nephrectomy 4 weeks later. The material sequenced was blood, taken from a patient whose treatment included radiotherapy and nephrectomy. These receptor sequences come from a man aged 55 to 70 with renal cell carcinoma.

This clone appeared a single time. The chain has TRBV11-2 and TRBJ2-5, with 7 bases lining up with TRBD2. Germline loops: CDR1 SGHAT, CDR2 FQNNGV. The CDR3 loop spans 16 amino acids. Trimming at V came to 2 bases and at J to 2 bases, leaving 8 bases not matched to a gene. The CDR3 sequence is CASSLMGGRQQETQYF. The CDR3 DNA follows: TGTGCCAGCAGCTTAATGGGAGGGAGGCAGCAAGAGACCCAGTACTTC.

The gene calls are TRBV10-2 and TRBJ2-7; no firm D call. The germline V gene encodes CDR1 WSHSY and CDR2 SAAADI. The CDR3 spans 12 residues. V lost 0 bases, J lost 2 bases, and 2 bases lay in between. The DNA for the CDR3 is TGCGCCAGCAGTGAGTCGCCCTACGAGCAGTACTTC. Protein sequence: CASSESPYEQYF.

The J gene is TRBJ1-4, the V gene TRBV6-5; D remains unclear. Trimming took 6 bases from V and 7 from J, leaving 15 bases between them. CDR1 and CDR2 (germline): MNHEY, SVGAGI. This CDR3 comprises 14 residues. This CDR3 is CASSPAGGFEKLFF. The CDR3 DNA sequence: TGTGCCAGCAGCCCCGCGGGCGGTTTTGAAAAACTGTTTTTT.

The rearrangement links TRBV5-4 to TRBJ2-1; no clear D. The V gene's germline CDR1 is SGHNT and CDR2 YYREEE (reference sequence). The CDR3 runs to 16 residues. Trimming took 1 base from V and 0 from J, leaving 11 bases between them. CDR3 sequence: CASSLSPDLSYNEQFF. CDR3 DNA: TGTGCCAGCAGCTTGTCCCCGGACCTCTCCTACAATGAGCAGTTCTTC.

This rearrangement joins TRBV28 to TRBJ2-3; 9 bases agree with TRBD1. The CDR3 is 14 amino acids. The germline gives CDR1 MDHEN, CDR2 SYDVKM. Trimming removed 6 bases from V and 5 bases from J; junction bases left unmatched: 6. CDR3 nucleotides: TGTGCCAGCAGCATCGGACAGGGGCTAGATACGCAGTATTTT. Translating it yields CASSIGQGLDTQYF. Drawing the rest from reference TRBV28 and TRBJ2-3, the complete variable domain is DVKVTQSSRYLVKRTGEKVFLECVQDMDHENMFWYRQDPGLGLRLIYFSYDVKMKEKGDIPEGYSVSREKKERFSLILESASTNQTSMYLCASSIGQGLDTQYFGPGTRLTVL.

This clone showed up many times. The J gene is TRBJ2-5, the V gene TRBV5-1; D not certain. The CDR3 length is 14 residues. Germline CDR1 SGHRS, CDR2 YFSETQ. Trimming left V 2 bases short and J 0 bases short, with 8 bases between. The DNA of the CDR3 is TGCGCCAGCAGCTTCGACGGGTACCAAGAGACCCAGTACTTC. This encodes CASSFDGYQETQYF.

The V and J genes are TRBV29-1 and TRBJ2-7; TRBD1 matches at 8 bases. Germline V CDR1 and CDR2: SQVTM, ANQGSEA. The CDR3 runs 14 residues. V was clipped by 2 bases and J by 4 bases; unmatched bases: 7. The CDR3 region has the DNA TGCAGCGTTGAACTGACAGGGGCTGAATACGAGCAGTACTTC. It translates to CSVELTGAEYEQYF.

V gene TRBV28 combines with J gene TRBJ2-1, with TRBD1 matching 7 bases. The CDR3 runs 14 residues. Looked up from germline, CDR1 is MDHEN and CDR2 is SYDVKM. V lost 6 bases and J lost 5; bases outside the gene matches: 7. The CDR3 reads CASRLDRVNNEQFF. The CDR3 DNA follows: TGTGCCAGCAGGCTAGACAGGGTCAACAATGAGCAGTTCTTC. Full variable domain (outside the CDR3, taken from reference TRBV28 and TRBJ2-1): DVKVTQSSRYLVKRTGEKVFLECVQDMDHENMFWYRQDPGLGLRLIYFSYDVKMKEKGDIPEGYSVSREKKERFSLILESASTNQTSMYLCASRLDRVNNEQFFGPGTRLTVL.

This clone was detected only a few times. The gene calls are TRBV4-1 and TRBJ1-1, with D possibly being TRBD1 (5 bases). The CDR3 has 14 amino acids. The germline gives CDR1 MGHRA, CDR2 YSYEKL. The V end was cut by 6 bases, the J end by 0 bases, with 11 bases between. This CDR3 reads CASRGVLLNTEAFF. CDR3 DNA sequence: TGCGCCAGCAGAGGGGTCCTGCTGAACACTGAAGCTTTCTTT.

This chain uses TRBV4-1 with TRBJ1-1; 7 nucleotides align to TRBD1. This CDR3 spans 15 amino acids. V shed 4 bases, J shed 1 base, and the junction held 6 bases outside the gene matches. Germline V CDR1 and CDR2: MGHRA, YSYEKL. CDR3 in amino acids: CASSRMDRTNTEAFF. The CDR3 DNA is TGCGCCAGCAGCCGGATGGACAGGACGAACACTGAAGCTTTCTTT.

This clone was picked up one time. V gene TRBV5-1 combines with J gene TRBJ1-4, with TRBD1 matching over 7 bases. The CDR3 has 17 amino acids. The trim removed 3 bases at V and 0 bases at J, leaving 8 bases unmatched. The germline V gene has CDR1 SGHRS and CDR2 YFSETQ. The CDR3 DNA reads as TGCGCCAGCAGCTCGGGACAGTGGGTTGCAACTAATGAAAAACTGTTTTTT. Translation: CASSSGQWVATNEKLFF.

The chain is built from TRBV19 and TRBJ2-3; D gene ambiguous. Trimming left V 1 base short and J 3 bases short, with 5 bases between. The length of the CDR3 is 13 residues. The germline V gene encodes CDR1 LNHDA and CDR2 SQIVND (reference sequence). The CDR3 sequence is CASSIVVTDTQYF. The CDR3 DNA follows: TGTGCCAGTAGTATAGTCGTAACAGATACGCAGTATTTT. Full variable domain (missing parts from reference TRBV19 and TRBJ2-3): DGGITQSPKYLFRKEGQNVTLSCEQNLNHDAMYWYRQDPGQGLRLIYYSQIVNDFQKGDIAEGYSVSREKKESFPLTVTSAQKNPTAFYLCASSIVVTDTQYFGPGTRLTVL.

This clone was counted only a few times. The chain couples TRBV7-2 to TRBJ2-2, with 9 bases aligning to TRBD2. Germline lookup yields CDR1 SGHTA and CDR2 FQGNSA. The CDR3 length is 15 residues. Germline trimming cut 5 bases from V and 5 bases from J; bases unmatched to any gene: 6. The CDR3 nucleotides read TGTGCCAGCAGCGTATTAGCGGGAGAGACCGGGGAGCTGTTTTTT. It codes for CASSVLAGETGELFF.

CDR3 bases: TGCAGCGTTGACTCGGACGGATACAATGAGCAGTTCTTC. The encoded protein is CSVDSDGYNEQFF. J is TRBJ2-1 and V is TRBV29-1, with D uncertain. This CDR3 is 13 amino acids long. V lost 3 bases to trimming and J lost 4 bases, with 10 bases between them. Germline-derived CDR1 and CDR2 are SQVTM and ANQGSEA.

The chain combines TRBV19 with TRBJ2-7, with D unclear. Trimming left V 5 bases short and J 6 bases short, with 17 bases between. Per germline, CDR1 LNHDA and CDR2 SQIVND (reference sequence). CDR3 length: 14 amino acids. CDR3 residues: CASSSRLAATEQYF. As DNA, the CDR3 is TGTGCCAGTAGTTCCAGACTCGCTGCTACCGAGCAGTACTTC.

The J gene is TRBJ2-1, the V gene TRBV19; TRBD2 matches 9 bases. The CDR3 is made up of 16 amino acids. Germline lookup yields CDR1 LNHDA and CDR2 SQIVND (reference sequence). The trim removed 2 bases at V and 4 bases at J, leaving 6 bases unmatched. CDR3 amino acids: CASSISLAGTYNEQFF. DNA for the CDR3: TGTGCCAGTAGTATAAGTCTAGCGGGAACATACAATGAGCAGTTCTTC.

The V gene is TRBV19, the J gene TRBJ2-1; either TRBD1 or TRBD2 may supply D (5 bases each). CDR3 size: 16 residues. Germline V gene sequence: CDR1 LNHDA, CDR2 SQIVND (reference sequence). Trimming removed 1 base from V and 10 bases from J, with 20 bases in between. For the CDR3, the DNA is TGTGCCAGTAGTATAGTCTCGTTTAGCTACTGGGGGGAGCAGTTCTTC. Its protein product is CASSIVSFSYWGEQFF.

J is TRBJ1-2 and V is TRBV5-1; the D is unclear. The germline gives CDR1 SGHRS, CDR2 YFSETQ. CDR3 length: 16 residues. Trimming took 0 bases from V and 5 from J, leaving 17 bases between them. Written as DNA, the CDR3 is TGCGCCAGCAGCTTGGGCGGCGGGCCAGGCTGGTATGGCTACACCTTC. Translated, it gives CASSLGGGPGWYGYTF.

The gene calls are TRBV14 and TRBJ2-3; D possibly corresponds to TRBD2 (6 bases). This CDR3 spans 16 amino acids. From germline, CDR1 is SGHDN and CDR2 FVKESK. The V end lost 2 bases, the J end lost 2 bases, and 14 bases lay between the germline ends. Written as DNA, the CDR3 is TGTGCCAGCAGCCAAAATGCGGGATCTTACACAGATACGCAGTATTTT. It yields the protein CASSQNAGSYTDTQYF.

V and J are TRBV5-1 and TRBJ2-7; D might be TRBD2 (7 bases). The germline V gene has CDR1 SGHRS and CDR2 YFSETQ. The CDR3 is made up of 14 amino acids. The V end was cut by 4 bases, the J end by 6 bases, with 17 bases between. For the CDR3, the DNA is TGCGCCAGCAGCCCCGGCGGGGGCACCCTCGAGCAGTACTTC. Translating gives CASSPGGGTLEQYF.

V and J are TRBV27 and TRBJ2-7, with TRBD2 matching over 8 bases. Germline V CDR1 and CDR2: MNHEY, SMNVEV (reference sequence). The CDR3 covers 12 residues. As DNA, the CDR3 is TGTGCTTCGGGTGGACTAGCCGGCGAGCAGTACTTC. It is translated as CASGGLAGEQYF.

The V gene is TRBV10-2, the J gene TRBJ2-3, with D possibly TRBD2 on 5 matching bases. V lost 4 bases to trimming and J lost 2 bases, with 16 bases between them. In germline, CDR1 is WSHSY, CDR2 SAAADI. This CDR3 contains 16 residues. The CDR3 region is CASSAFREDPTDTQYF. CDR3 DNA: TGCGCCAGCAGTGCGTTCCGGGAAGACCCCACAGATACGCAGTATTTT.

This rearrangement joins TRBV5-1 to TRBJ2-7, with D unresolved. The CDR3 consists of 13 residues. Germline assignment: CDR1 SGHRS and CDR2 YFSETQ. The V gene lost 2 bases and the J gene lost 2 bases, with 8 bases spanning the gap. In nucleotides, the CDR3 is TGCGCCAGCAGCTTAGCCGCCGCCTACGAGCAGTACTTC. It translates to CASSLAAAYEQYF.

The gene calls are TRBV6-6 and TRBJ2-1; 7 bases line up with TRBD2. The J segment lost 7 bases and the V segment lost 6 bases, leaving 12 bases of the junction unmatched. CDR1 and CDR2 (germline): MNHNY, SVGAGI (reference sequence). There are 15 residues in the CDR3. CDR3 sequence: CASSPPAGVDNEQFF. CDR3 in DNA: TGTGCCAGCAGCCCCCCTGCGGGAGTGGATAATGAGCAGTTCTTC.

The chain joins TRBV14 to TRBJ2-7; no definite D call. This CDR3 has 16 amino acids. Germline loops: CDR1 SGHDN, CDR2 FVKESK. V was pared by 3 bases and J by 3 bases, with 18 bases between. CDR3 DNA: TGTGCCAGCAGCCATAAGGCAGGAGAAGTAATCTACGAGCAGTACTTC. Amino acid sequence: CASSHKAGEVIYEQYF.

Only one count was recorded for this clone. This chain joins TRBV28 and TRBJ2-7; tentative D call: TRBD2 (6 bases). The CDR3 is made up of 13 amino acids. V was trimmed by 8 bases and J by 2 bases, leaving 13 bases between them. Germline V gene sequence: CDR1 MDHEN, CDR2 SYDVKM. The chain's CDR3 is CASVSGTPYEQYF. The CDR3 coding sequence is TGTGCCAGCGTCTCCGGGACTCCCTACGAGCAGTACTTC.

V and J are TRBV5-5 and TRBJ2-5; D is possibly TRBD1 (6 bases). Germline V gives CDR1 SGHKS, CDR2 YYEKEE (reference sequence). The ends were cut back, 5 bases at V and 5 bases at J, with 19 bases in the middle. CDR3 size: 15 residues. The CDR3 nucleotides read TGTGCCAGCAGAATAAACTTACAGGGTTTCGAGACCCAGTACTTC. It is translated as CASRINLQGFETQYF.

The rearrangement links TRBV5-1 to TRBJ2-1; 11 bases are shared with TRBD1. From germline, CDR1 is SGHRS and CDR2 YFSETQ. The junction had 7 bases not matched to a gene; V was cut back by 3 bases and J by 5 bases. This CDR3 spans 16 amino acids. The CDR3 coding sequence is TGCGCCAGCAGCTCCTGGGGACAGGGGGTGGACAATGAGCAGTTCTTC. Its protein product is CASSSWGQGVDNEQFF.

This chain links TRBV4-1 with TRBJ1-2, with 12 bases that match TRBD1. Germline CDR1 MGHRA, CDR2 YSYEKL. The length of the CDR3 is 16 residues. Germline trimming cut 0 bases from V and 4 bases from J; bases unmatched to any gene: 3. CDR3 in DNA: TGCGCCAGCAGCCAAGAGGGACAGGGGGCGGTCTATGGCTACACCTTC. Amino acid sequence: CASSQEGQGAVYGYTF.

V and J are TRBV5-1 and TRBJ2-3, with a tentative D call TRBD1 (5 bases). The germline V gene encodes CDR1 SGHRS and CDR2 YFSETQ. This CDR3 contains 15 residues. V was shortened by 4 bases and J by 2 bases, with 14 bases between the two germline ends. The CDR3 is CASSRGPGPTDTQYF. In DNA, the CDR3 is TGCGCCAGCAGCCGTGGACCAGGGCCCACAGATACGCAGTATTTT.